This T cell receptor beta chain is drawn from a study of T cell changes during pregnancy in multiple sclerosis. In its sample, this clone was seen once. The CDR3 consists of 14 residues. V shed 4 bases and J shed 3 bases, with 12 bases lying between them. From germline, CDR1 is SGHNT and CDR2 YYREEE (reference sequence). Sequencing used immunoSEQ multiplex PCR; TCRdb keeps in-frame clones, though not all of them. The table includes around 66,000 clones, about nine tenths detected once. This TCR was sampled from a female donor in good health, enrolled as a control in a pregnancy study. Specimen: peripheral blood, collected after pregnancy. This chain links TRBV5-4 with TRBJ2-3, with D perhaps TRBD2 (5 bases). CDR3 region: CASSREGSTDTQYF. The CDR3 region has the DNA TGTGCCAGCAGCCGGGAAGGTAGTACAGATACGCAGTATTTT.